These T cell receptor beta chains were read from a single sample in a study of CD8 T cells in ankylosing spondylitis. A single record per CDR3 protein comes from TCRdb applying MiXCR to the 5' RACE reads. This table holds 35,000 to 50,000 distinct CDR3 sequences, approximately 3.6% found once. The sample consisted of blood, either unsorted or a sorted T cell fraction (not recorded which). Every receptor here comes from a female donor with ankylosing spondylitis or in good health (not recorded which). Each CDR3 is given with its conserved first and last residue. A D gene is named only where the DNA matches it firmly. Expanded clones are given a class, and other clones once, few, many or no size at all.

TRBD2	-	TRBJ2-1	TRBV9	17	CASSVGLGTSSYNEQFF	TGTGCCAGCAGCGTAGGCTTAGGGACTAGCTCCTACAATGAGCAGTTCTTC
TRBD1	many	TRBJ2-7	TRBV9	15	CASSARTGNSYEQYF	TGTGCCAGCAGCGCCCGGACAGGGAACAGCTACGAGCAGTACTTC
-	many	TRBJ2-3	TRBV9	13	CASSPLGGDTQYF	TGTGCCAGCAGCCCATTAGGCGGAGATACGCAGTATTTT
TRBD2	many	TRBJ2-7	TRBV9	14	CASSPGLAAYEQYF	TGTGCCAGCAGCCCCGGACTAGCGGCCTACGAGCAGTACTTC
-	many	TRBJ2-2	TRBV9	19	CASSPSLAGARANTGELFF	TGTGCCAGCAGCCCTTCGCTCGCGGGGGCCCGCGCGAACACCGGGGAGCTGTTTTTT
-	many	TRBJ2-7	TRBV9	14	CASSVDPSVYEQYF	TGTGCCAGCAGCGTAGATCCTAGTGTCTACGAGCAGTACTTC
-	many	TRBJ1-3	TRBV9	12	CASSDSGNTIYF	TGTGCCAGCAGCGACTCTGGAAACACCATATATTTT
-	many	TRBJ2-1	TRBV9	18	CASSETNPRGGWGNEQFF	TGTGCCAGCAGCGAGACTAACCCGAGAGGCGGTTGGGGCAATGAGCAGTTCTTC
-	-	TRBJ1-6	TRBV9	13	CASSDVYNSPLHF	TGTGCCAGCAGCGACGTCTATAATTCACCCCTCCACTTT
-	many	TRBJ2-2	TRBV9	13	CASSPRHTGELFF	TGTGCCAGCAGCCCCCGCCACACCGGGGAGCTGTTTTTT
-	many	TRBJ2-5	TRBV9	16	CASSVGLRGWEETQYF	TGTGCCAGCAGCGTAGGGCTCCGGGGGTGGGAAGAGACCCAGTACTTC
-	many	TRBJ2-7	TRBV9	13	CASSVDMGYEQYF	TGTGCCAGCAGCGTAGATATGGGCTACGAGCAGTACTTC
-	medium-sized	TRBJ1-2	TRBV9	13	CASSAPGAYGYTF	TGTGCCAGCAGCGCCCCTGGTGCCTATGGCTACACCTTC
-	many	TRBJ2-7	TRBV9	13	CASSVKQGYEQYF	TGTGCCAGCAGCGTCAAACAGGGATACGAGCAGTACTTC
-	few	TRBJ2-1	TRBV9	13	CASSVAPGDEQFF	TGTGCCAGCAGCGTAGCCCCGGGTGATGAGCAGTTCTTC
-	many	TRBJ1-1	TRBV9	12	CASSQANTEAFF	TGTGCCAGTTCTCAAGCGAACACTGAAGCTTTCTTT
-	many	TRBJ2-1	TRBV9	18	CASSVGLVGLSSYNEQFF	TGTGCCAGCAGCGTAGGACTGGTGGGGTTAAGCTCCTACAATGAGCAGTTCTTC